The source of this TCR beta chain is a study of graft-versus-host responses after intestinal transplantation. As for the study in general: Recipients were all induced with anti-thymocyte globulin, then given tacrolimus and steroids for roughly 3 years.

V was pared by 1 base and J by 11 bases, with 20 bases between. The germline gives CDR1 SEHNR, CDR2 FQNEAQ (reference sequence). The CDR3 totals 15 residues. As concerns this clone: What it binds is not known.

Method: immunoSEQ multiplex PCR; TCRdb's copy keeps in-frame clones and lacks some. The sample lists over 100,000 clones; around 96% were seen once. The rearrangement links TRBV7-9 to TRBJ2-5, with D unresolved. Sequences were derived from unstimulated CD8+ T cells sorted from spleen or lymph node cells, sampled before intestinal transplant. The origin of this receptor is a human donor who received an intestinal transplant. This CDR3 is CASSLDPLEHREQYF. The CDR3 DNA reads TGTGCCAGCAGCTTAGACCCCTTGGAGCACAGAGAGCAGTACTTC.